This T cell receptor (beta chain) comes out of a study of blood T cell repertoires in COVID-19. At the level of the study: The United States, Italy and Spain were the sources of the acute and convalescent COVID-19 samples. T cells, B-cell-depleted T cells, or PBMCs supplied cDNA or gDNA.

Germline-derived CDR1 and CDR2 are SGHAT and FQDESV (reference sequence). This CDR3 has 14 residues. V was clipped by 5 bases and J by 2 bases, with 12 bases between them. Original analysis: For nucleated cells, counts were estimated from reference gene primer amplification. This table comes from immunoSEQ multiplex PCR, and its TCRdb copy is limited to in-frame clones, with some not included. D and trimming were read from the DNA, whereas the V and J calls and clone size are those reported in that table. The sample has tens of thousands of clones, approximately 90% seen once. The sequencing sample was made of peripheral blood. This receptor was identified in a man over 45 with active COVID-19. The genes are TRBV11-1 and TRBJ1-2, with D maybe TRBD1 (6 bases). CDR3 in amino acids: CASSPDRGNYGYTF. The CDR3 nucleotides are TGTGCCAGCAGCCCGGACAGAGGAAACTATGGCTACACCTTC. Variable domain in full (rest from reference TRBV11-1 and TRBJ1-2): EAEVAQSPRYKITEKSQAVAFWCDPISGHATLYWYRQILGQGPELLVQFQDESVVDDSQLPKDRFSAERLKGVDSTLKIQPAELGDSAMYLCASSPDRGNYGYTFGSGTRLTVV.